This T cell receptor beta chain appears in the sequencing data of a study of early T cells in non-severe SARS-CoV-2 infection. MiXCR was run by TCRdb on the 5' RACE reads, yielding one entry per CDR3 protein. Counted here are over 90,000 distinct CDR3 sequences, around 13% occurring once; the ten biggest clones make up about 5.7%. This clonotype was picked up many times. CDR3 length: 14 amino acids. Trimming at V came to 6 bases and at J to 3 bases, leaving 5 bases not matched to a gene. Germline V lookup: CDR1 MNHNY, CDR2 SVGAGI (reference sequence). The material sequenced was whole blood. The clonotype comes from an adult who was a healthcare worker with PCR-confirmed SARS-CoV-2 infection or an uninfected control (not recorded which). This chain joins TRBV6-6 and TRBJ2-7, with 10 bases identical to TRBD1. In DNA, the CDR3 is TGTGCCAGCAGGCCCGGGACAGGGGTCTACGAGCAGTACTTC. It translates to CASRPGTGVYEQYF.